This TCR beta chain derives from a study of T cells in women clearing cervical HPV infection (dated by TCRdb to 2016 to 2018). About the full investigation: The cases were about two dozen women with histologically confirmed HPV16-related CIN3 or worse, and 2 of those women had invasive cancers. Since only a few of the women had HLA typing available, the possibility that HLA type was acting as a confounder could not be ruled out. The 20 to 25 controls were women who cleared a single incident HPV16 infection within 12 months without developing precancer or cancer. An exploratory proof-of-principle case-control study, nested within the Guanacaste HPV Natural History Study in Costa Rica, was conducted to compare TCR repertoires across cervical HPV16 outcomes. Five blinded duplicates per group were added as quality controls, so that some 60 samples were obtained: roughly 50 participants and some 10 replicates. The parent cohort enrolled 10,000 or so women aged 18 or older in Guanacaste, Costa Rica, during about 1992 to 1995 and followed them for around 7 years. A median age of nearly 35 years was observed in cases versus approximately 38 in controls, and no significant differences in baseline characteristics were found. Cases were matched to controls by age within five years and by the year the sample was collected. Blood from cases was collected at the visit where the lesion was first found, while blood from controls was collected once the infection could no longer be detected. Among cases, blood sampling came a median of roughly 150 days after lesion detection, with an interquartile range of about 80 to 220 days. Results and caveats for the whole study, not just this receptor: Significantly higher TCR repertoire richness was observed in CIN3+ cases than in controls across sequencing depths, whereas no difference in evenness was found. Cases had lower TRBV6-7 relative abundance than controls (approximately 0.1% versus 0.16%; Bonferroni P = 0.0008). Whether associations preceded infection or resulted from infection could not be shown with the cross-sectional design, and effector/memory subsets and HPV-specific T cells were not isolated. Random forest classifiers that combined richness and V gene abundances separated cases from controls with an estimated AUC of around 0.84. Because T-cell numbers per sample were unknown, differences in richness could reflect varying T-cell content rather than repertoire biology.

Comment on this clone: Its recognized antigen is unknown. The read finishes 3 residues shy of the CDR3 end, and the germline J gene is used to complete it.

CDR1 and CDR2 are drawn from the germline V gene: LGHNA, YNFKEQ. The CDR3 runs 19 amino acids, cysteine and phenylalanine included. The DNA has 48 bases, all within the CDR3, and is read from base 1. At the junction V is shortened by 0 bases and J by 3 bases; bases outside the gene matches: 14. Every participant had a single incident cervical HPV16 infection, and prevalent HPV16 infections were excluded. Cervical HPV DNA was detected with MY09/MY11 PCR, and genotyping was done with dot-blot hybridization. Around 15 mL of heparinized blood were centrifuged, and the buffy coat was split into aliquots, frozen at -30 degrees C, and then kept at -80 degrees C. Genomic DNA was extracted from buffy coat specimens using QIAGEN kits. TCR beta CDR3 regions were amplified by multiplex PCR from an average of approximately 1,200 ng genomic DNA per sample using the immunoSEQ assay. To correct primer bias, the assay used a complete synthetic TCR repertoire to set an amplification baseline. The amplicons were sequenced using the Illumina platform. In the paper's pipeline: Sequence errors were corrected by clustering with frequency ratios and a modified nearest-neighbor algorithm, and the sequences were then analyzed in the immunoSEQ Analyzer using IMGT gene definitions. At each rarefaction depth, TCR richness and evenness were averaged across 20 rarefaction repeats, and any sample with fewer sequences than the depth was left out. Wilcoxon rank sum tests with FDR correction were used to compare V, D and J gene relative abundances between the groups. In the blinded duplicates, the intraclass correlation was around 96% for TCR richness and averaged about 80% across 66 gene segments. TCRdb obtained this table from immuneACCESS and retained in-frame rearrangements with V and J assigned. These tables miss some clones; where compared with another copy, unresolved V genes account for less than half of the shortfall, and the remainder is unexplained. That table gives V, J and clone size, and the DNA gave D and trimming. This sample's records show 20,000 to 25,000 clones. The biggest ten clones account for 6.5% to 8% of the sample.

The chain is encoded by TRBV4-2 joined to TRBJ2-1; TRBD2 matches 7 bases in the middle. The source is a woman between 18 and 69 years old with a cervical HPV16 infection that either progressed to CIN3+ or cleared (not recorded which). Source material: blood buffy coat. The CDR3 loop reads CASSQEGLISQASYNEQFF. The CDR3 bases that were read are TGTGCCAGCAGCCAAGAGGGACTAATTTCCCAGGCTAGCTACAATGAG.